Following are 19 T cell receptor beta chains from one sample sequenced in a study of identical twins. TCRdb reanalysed the 5' RACE reads using MiXCR and keeps one entry per CDR3 protein. The data hold about 480,000 distinct CDR3 sequences, with 13% to 15% observed a single time. These data were also reused for a study on yellow fever vaccine responses in identical twins.

Sequences were obtained from CD4+ T cells sorted from blood. The receptors originated from a young woman in good health.

The chain employs TRBV20-1 and TRBJ2-7; D uncertain. V was pared by 3 bases and J by 3 bases, with 24 bases between. The CDR3 loop spans 17 amino acids. Germline V CDR1 and CDR2: DFQATT, SNEGSKA (reference sequence). The CDR3 DNA reads TGCAGTGCTAGGCTTATATTTGACCCTTCAACAATCTACGAGCAGTACTTC. It translates to CSARLIFDPSTIYEQYF.

This clonotype appeared a few times. The J gene is TRBJ1-5, the V gene TRBV7-8; D ambiguous. The CDR3 extends over 13 amino acids. Trimming stripped 4 bases from V and 7 bases from J, with 11 bases between. Germline CDR1 SGHVS, CDR2 FQNEAQ. The CDR3 bases are TGTGCCAGCAGCTCCGGCGGAGGGCAGCCCCAGCATTTT. It encodes CASSSGGGQPQHF.

V usage is TRBV7-3 and J usage is TRBJ2-1; D is perhaps TRBD2 (6 bases). Trimming took off 5 bases at V and 10 bases at J, with 21 bases between the two ends. This CDR3 has 15 amino acids. Germline V lookup: CDR1 SGHTA, CDR2 FQGTGA. The CDR3 protein is CASSPSRGVRGEQFF. The CDR3 coding sequence is TGTGCCAGCAGCCCCTCAAGGGGAGTCCGGGGGGAGCAGTTCTTC. Supplemented by reference TRBV7-3 and TRBJ2-1, the full variable domain reads GAGVSQTPSNKVTEKGKYVELRCDPISGHTALYWYRQSLGQGPEFLIYFQGTGAADDSGLPNDRFFAVRPEGSVSTLKIQRTERGDSAVYLCASSPSRGVRGEQFFGPGTRLTVL.

The chain combines TRBV12-3 or TRBV12-4 with TRBJ1-5; 7 nucleotides align to TRBD1. This CDR3 has 15 residues. The ends lost 1 base at V and 6 bases at J; junction bases unmatched: 6. CDR3 sequence (DNA): TGTGCCAGCAGTTTAGGGCAGGGGGGGACTCAGCCCCAGCATTTT. This translates into CASSLGQGGTQPQHF.

The chain has TRBV6-2 or TRBV6-3 and TRBJ1-1; D is undetermined. This CDR3 spans 12 amino acids. Trimming cost V 7 bases and J 6 bases, with 12 bases left between them. Germline V CDR1 and CDR2: MNHEY, SVGEGT. CDR3 region: CASKRLQAEAFF. In DNA, the CDR3 is TGTGCCAGCAAACGCTTGCAGGCTGAAGCTTTCTTT.

This clonotype was detected a few times. The chain couples TRBV5-1 to TRBJ2-4, with D possibly TRBD2 on 5 matching bases. CDR3 length equals 17 residues. Germline values: CDR1 SGHRS, CDR2 YFSETQ. The V gene lost 0 bases and the J gene lost 0 bases, with 13 bases spanning the gap. The CDR3 nucleotides are TGCGCCAGCAGCTTGGACTCAGGCGGACTAGCCAAAAACATTCAGTACTTC. Protein: CASSLDSGGLAKNIQYF.

This clonotype came up many times. V usage is TRBV28 and J usage is TRBJ1-2; 7 positions match TRBD1. J gave up 2 bases and V 5 bases, and 5 bases lay outside the gene matches. CDR1 MDHEN and CDR2 SYDVKM come from the germline V gene. The CDR3 spans 14 residues. CDR3 nucleotides: TGTGCCAGCAGTCCCTGGGGACAGAACTATGGCTACACCTTC. Protein: CASSPWGQNYGYTF.

This clonotype was observed a handful of times. The chain links TRBV7-2 to TRBJ2-1, with 9 bases identical to TRBD2. V shed 0 bases, J shed 10 bases, and the junction held 7 bases outside the gene matches. Germline lookup yields CDR1 SGHTA and CDR2 FQGNSA. The CDR3 extends over 15 amino acids. CDR3 coding DNA: TGTGCCAGCAGCTTAGCGCCTAGCGGGGTGGGCGAGCAGTTCTTC. As protein: CASSLAPSGVGEQFF.

V and J are TRBV6-1 and TRBJ2-1, with 8 bases aligning to TRBD2. This CDR3 is built from 15 residues. Trimming at V came to 5 bases and at J to 2 bases, leaving 5 bases not matched to a gene. Germline V gene lookup returns CDR1 MNHNS and CDR2 SASEGT. DNA for the CDR3: TGTGCCAGCAGTCGGGGACTAGAGACCTACAATGAGCAGTTCTTC. As protein: CASSRGLETYNEQFF.

V usage is TRBV15 and J usage is TRBJ2-3; D not resolved. The CDR3 spans 14 residues. V was clipped by 3 bases and J by 3 bases, with 10 bases between them. Germline V gives CDR1 LNHNV, CDR2 YYDKDF (reference sequence). Written as DNA, the CDR3 is TGTGCCACCAGCAGTGGAGTGAGTACAGATACGCAGTATTTT. Translation: CATSSGVSTDTQYF.

This clonotype was observed a handful of times. The chain has TRBV15 and TRBJ2-7; no reliable D call. The CDR3 consists of 11 residues. Trimming took off 1 base at V and 5 bases at J, with 3 bases between the two ends. Per germline, CDR1 LNHNV and CDR2 YYDKDF (reference sequence). Here the CDR3 DNA reads TGTGCCACCAGCAGAGTCAACGAGCAGTACTTC. Translating gives CATSRVNEQYF.

This chain joins TRBV20-1 and TRBJ1-5; D is unclear. CDR3 length: 17 residues. The V gene's germline CDR1 is DFQATT and CDR2 SNEGSKA (reference sequence). V was trimmed by 0 bases and J by 0 bases, leaving 15 bases between them. Here the CDR3 reads CSARDSGPAYSNQPQHF. DNA of the CDR3: TGCAGTGCTAGAGATAGCGGGCCAGCTTATAGCAATCAGCCCCAGCATTTT.

The chain couples TRBV18 to TRBJ2-7, with TRBD1 as a possible D gene (7 bases). CDR1 and CDR2 from the germline V gene are KGHSH and LQKENI. The CDR3 spans 14 residues. With 5 bases removed from V and 6 bases from J, the gap between germline ends came to 17 bases. CDR3 protein: CASSKDRRAPEQYF. Here the CDR3 DNA reads TGTGCCAGCTCAAAGGACAGGAGGGCCCCCGAGCAGTACTTC.

This clonotype was seen only a few times. The rearrangement joins TRBV11-2 to TRBJ2-3, with D uncertain. Trimming stripped 3 bases from V and 2 bases from J, with 9 bases between. The CDR3 spans 14 residues. Germline V gives CDR1 SGHAT, CDR2 FQNNGV. The CDR3 loop reads CASSFAEHTDTQYF. As DNA, the CDR3 is TGTGCCAGCAGCTTCGCGGAACACACAGATACGCAGTATTTT.

This rearrangement joins TRBV7-9 to TRBJ2-1; no firm D call. Trimming removed 5 bases at V and 6 bases at J, with 17 bases between. CDR1 SEHNR and CDR2 FQNEAQ come from the germline V gene (reference sequence). The CDR3 loop spans 15 amino acids. The CDR3, as DNA: TGTGCCAGCAGCCCGGGCGGCGGTAGGCCCAATGAGCAGTTCTTC. Amino acid sequence: CASSPGGGRPNEQFF.

The chain recombines TRBV6-1 with TRBJ1-3; the D is unclear. The germline V gene has CDR1 MNHNS and CDR2 SASEGT. Trimming removed 7 bases from V and 1 base from J, with 8 bases in between. The CDR3 has 13 amino acids. CDR3 amino acids: CASKIGSGNTIYF. The CDR3, as DNA: TGTGCCAGCAAGATCGGTTCTGGAAACACCATATATTTT.

The chain couples TRBV29-1 to TRBJ2-7; 8 positions agree with TRBD1. The V gene end was trimmed by 5 bases and the J gene end by 2 bases; junction bases not matched to a gene: 5. The CDR3 runs to 13 residues. Germline CDR1 and CDR2: SQVTM and ANQGSEA. This CDR3 reads CSVLGQGTYEQYF. CDR3 in DNA: TGCAGCGTTCTAGGACAGGGAACCTACGAGCAGTACTTC.

The sample holds a few counts of this clonotype. V gene TRBV7-8 combines with J gene TRBJ1-1; D remains ambiguous. Trimming pared 0 bases from V and 6 bases from J, leaving 8 bases between. The CDR3 covers 13 residues. Germline assignment: CDR1 SGHVS and CDR2 FQNEAQ. The CDR3 region has the DNA TGTGCCAGCAGCTTAGCCCGGGAGCCTGAAGCTTTCTTT. It codes for CASSLAREPEAFF.

This clonotype was picked up a small number of times. This chain connects TRBV5-5 to TRBJ2-3, with D possibly TRBD1 on 5 matching bases. With 4 bases removed from V and 0 bases from J, the gap between germline ends came to 15 bases. CDR3 size: 16 residues. The germline V gene encodes CDR1 SGHKS and CDR2 YYEKEE (reference sequence). The CDR3 protein is CASSDPGLGSTDTQYF. The CDR3 DNA sequence: TGTGCCAGCAGCGATCCAGGGTTGGGAAGCACAGATACGCAGTATTTT.